The following is a T cell receptor beta chain sequence with its context. Some clones are missing from TCRdb's copy, which holds only in-frame ones; the method was immunoSEQ multiplex PCR. Of about 120,000 clones listed, over 90% are singletons. These data come from a study of control samples from healthy donors and cancer patients. V was clipped by 6 bases and J by 6 bases, with 20 bases between them. CDR1 MNHEY and CDR2 SVGAGI come from the germline V gene. The CDR3 runs to 15 residues. The sample comprised blood. This rearrangement joins TRBV6-5 to TRBJ1-1, with D perhaps TRBD1 (6 bases). The receptor's source is a man aged 25-40 years in good health. The CDR3 protein is CASRHRPTTGSEAFF. In DNA, the CDR3 is TGTGCCAGCAGACACCGTCCGACCACAGGGTCTGAAGCTTTCTTT.